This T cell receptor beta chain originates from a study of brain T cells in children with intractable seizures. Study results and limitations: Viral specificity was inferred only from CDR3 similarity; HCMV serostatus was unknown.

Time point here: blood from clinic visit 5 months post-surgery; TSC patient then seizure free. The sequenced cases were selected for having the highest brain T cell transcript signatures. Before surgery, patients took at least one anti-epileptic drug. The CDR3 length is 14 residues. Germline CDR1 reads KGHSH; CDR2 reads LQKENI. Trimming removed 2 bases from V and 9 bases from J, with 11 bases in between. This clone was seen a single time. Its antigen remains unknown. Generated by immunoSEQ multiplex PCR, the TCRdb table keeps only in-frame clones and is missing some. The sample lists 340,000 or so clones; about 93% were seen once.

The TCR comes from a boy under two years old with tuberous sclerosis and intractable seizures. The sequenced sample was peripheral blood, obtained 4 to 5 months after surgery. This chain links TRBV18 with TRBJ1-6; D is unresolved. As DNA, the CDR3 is TGTGCCAGCTCACCAAGGCAGGTGGGTTCACCCCTCCACTTT. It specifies CASSPRQVGSPLHF.